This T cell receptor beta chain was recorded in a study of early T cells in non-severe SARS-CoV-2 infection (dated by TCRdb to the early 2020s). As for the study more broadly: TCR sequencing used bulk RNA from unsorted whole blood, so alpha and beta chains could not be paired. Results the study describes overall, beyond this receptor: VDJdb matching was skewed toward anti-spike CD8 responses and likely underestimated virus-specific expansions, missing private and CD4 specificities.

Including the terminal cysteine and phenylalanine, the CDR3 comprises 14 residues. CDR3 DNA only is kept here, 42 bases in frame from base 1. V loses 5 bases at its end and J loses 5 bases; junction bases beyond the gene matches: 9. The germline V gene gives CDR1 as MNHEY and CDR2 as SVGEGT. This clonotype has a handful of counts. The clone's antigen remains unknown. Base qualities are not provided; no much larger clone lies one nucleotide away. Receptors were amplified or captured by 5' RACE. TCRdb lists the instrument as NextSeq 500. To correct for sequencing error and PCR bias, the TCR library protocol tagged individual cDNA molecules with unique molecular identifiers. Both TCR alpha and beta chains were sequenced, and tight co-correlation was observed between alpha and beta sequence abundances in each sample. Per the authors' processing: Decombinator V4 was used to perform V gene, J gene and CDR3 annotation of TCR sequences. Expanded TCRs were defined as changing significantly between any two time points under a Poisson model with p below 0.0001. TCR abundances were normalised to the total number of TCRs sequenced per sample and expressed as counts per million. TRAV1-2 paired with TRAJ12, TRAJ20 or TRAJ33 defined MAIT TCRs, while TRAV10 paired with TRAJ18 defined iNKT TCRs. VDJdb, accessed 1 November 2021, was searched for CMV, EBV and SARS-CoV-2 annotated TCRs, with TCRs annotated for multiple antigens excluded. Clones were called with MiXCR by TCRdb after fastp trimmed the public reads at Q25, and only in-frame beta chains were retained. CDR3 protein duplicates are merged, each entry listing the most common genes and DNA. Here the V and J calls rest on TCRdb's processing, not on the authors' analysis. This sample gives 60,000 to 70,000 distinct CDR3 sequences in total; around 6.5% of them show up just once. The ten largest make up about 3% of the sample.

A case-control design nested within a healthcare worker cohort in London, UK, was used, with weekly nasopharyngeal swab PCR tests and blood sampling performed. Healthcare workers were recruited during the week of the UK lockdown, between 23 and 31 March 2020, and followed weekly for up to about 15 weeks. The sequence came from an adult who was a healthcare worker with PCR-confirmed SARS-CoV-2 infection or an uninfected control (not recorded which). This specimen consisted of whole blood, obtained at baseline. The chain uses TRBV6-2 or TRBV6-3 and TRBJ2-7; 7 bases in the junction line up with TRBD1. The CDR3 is CASSVRDSINEQYF. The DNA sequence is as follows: TGTGCCAGCAGTGTCCGGGACAGCATAAACGAGCAGTACTTC.